This TCR beta chain was recovered during a study of shared clonotypes between healthy human individuals. The study, taken as a whole, reports: Clonotypes not shared had lower generation probabilities than those common to all four donors. A few donors held about 4.5% of naive CD4 clonotypes in common.

Some clones are missing from TCRdb's copy, which holds only in-frame ones; the method was immunoSEQ multiplex PCR. The sample lists around 2,000,000 clones; about 95% were seen once. CD45RO-negative, CCR7-positively selected cells formed the naive CD8 fraction, excluding terminally differentiated effector memory CD45RA+ cells. As to this clone: Its target is unknown.

The CDR3 runs to 15 residues. The V gene end was trimmed by 2 bases and the J gene end by 2 bases; junction bases not matched to a gene: 5. Germline V gives CDR1 SGHNT, CDR2 YYREEE (reference sequence). Sequencing used naive CD8+ T cells sorted from blood. The receptor was derived from a man in his late teens or twenties in good health. This rearrangement joins TRBV5-4 to TRBJ2-3; 7 nucleotides agree with TRBD1. The CDR3 bases are TGTGCCAGCAGCTTTGAGACAGGGCTCACAGATACGCAGTATTTT. It yields the protein CASSFETGLTDTQYF.